This TCR beta chain was identified in a study of T cell changes during pregnancy in multiple sclerosis. The assay was immunoSEQ multiplex PCR, and TCRdb's table has in-frame clones only and misses some. The repertoire has about 89,000 clones, 94% of them found once; the top ten carry about 0.8%. V lost 0 bases to trimming and J lost 2 bases, with 13 bases between them. Germline CDR1 reads SGDLS; CDR2 reads YYNGEE. The CDR3 is made up of 16 amino acids. Sequences were derived from peripheral blood, sampled in the third trimester of pregnancy. This chain connects TRBV9 to TRBJ2-3; D may be TRBD2 (6 bases). The sequence derives from a female donor with multiple sclerosis, enrolled in a pregnancy study. The CDR3 loop is CASSVDSGKPTDTQYF. For the CDR3, the DNA is TGTGCCAGCAGCGTAGATAGCGGAAAGCCCACAGATACGCAGTATTTT.